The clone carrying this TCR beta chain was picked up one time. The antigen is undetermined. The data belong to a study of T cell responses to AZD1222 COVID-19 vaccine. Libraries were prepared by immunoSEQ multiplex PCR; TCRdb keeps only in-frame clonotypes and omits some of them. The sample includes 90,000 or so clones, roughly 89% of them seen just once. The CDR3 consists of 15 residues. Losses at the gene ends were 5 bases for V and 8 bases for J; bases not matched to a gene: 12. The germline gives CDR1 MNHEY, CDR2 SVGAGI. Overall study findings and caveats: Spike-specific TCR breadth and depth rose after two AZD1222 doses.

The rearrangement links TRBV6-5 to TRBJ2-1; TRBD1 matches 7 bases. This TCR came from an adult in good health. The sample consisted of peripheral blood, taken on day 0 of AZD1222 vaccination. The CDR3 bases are TGTGCCAGCAGTAACCAGGGACAGATTGGCGATGAGCAGTTCTTC. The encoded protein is CASSNQGQIGDEQFF.